This T cell receptor (beta chain) was identified in a study of T cell responses to AZD1222 COVID-19 vaccine (dated by TCRdb to 2020 to 2023). Notes on the research overall: AZD1222 recipients given second doses at about 4 weeks or at about 12 weeks were pooled, since spike-specific TCR depth and breadth were not found to differ between the two schedules. TCR sequencing was performed for roughly 250 trial participants, of whom about 200 were given two doses of AZD1222 and approximately 25 were given two doses of MenACWY control vaccine. Enrollment into the trials was organized by age into subgroups of 18-55, 56-69 and 70-plus years, and those subgroups contained approximately 150, 30 and 60 TCR-sequenced participants, respectively.

The intended sense of this specimen's time point label: baseline before first vaccination. Vaccinee samples came from UK trials COV001 and COV002, including a single-blind randomized controlled phase 2/3 trial of AZD1222 (ChAdOx1 nCoV-19) in healthy adults. For TCRbeta chain sequencing, PBMC samples were collected from trial participants at day 0 and at day 28 after the second dose. From a lookup of the germline V gene, CDR1 and CDR2 are MDHEN and SYDVKM. V is pared back by 2 bases and J by 3 bases, with 12 bases lying between the germline termini. CDR3 length: 15 amino acids, cysteine to phenylalanine. Only the CDR3 DNA is retained, 45 bases long and in frame from the first base. The CDR3 regions of human TCRbeta chains were analyzed by immunosequencing. In the paper's pipeline: Repertoire TCRs were checked for matches against a reference library of SARS-CoV-2-specific TCRs that had been generated using the MIRA antigen-specificity platform. Breadth meant the fraction of unique TCRs that were SARS-CoV-2-associated, whereas depth meant the fraction of total T cells that were SARS-CoV-2-associated. Each spike-specific TCR was assigned to its reactive spike region and to a CD4 or CD8 class using the MIRA data. Log10-transformed breadth and depth values were compared by one-way ANOVA with Sidak's multiple comparisons tests. The table was pulled from immuneACCESS by TCRdb, which kept in-frame rearrangements only. Such tables lose some clones; where checked, under half of the loss comes from unresolved V genes, and the rest has no known cause. The V and J calls and clone size are taken from that table; D and trimming were inferred from the DNA. The sample contains tens of thousands of clones, 86% of them found a single time. The ten largest clonotypes hold about 2.7% of the sample.

Points the paper makes about the study in general: Spike-specific TCR breadth and depth rose significantly after two AZD1222 doses compared with day 0 and with MenACWY recipients. The 56-69-year group was small, and its depth increase did not reach significance, likely because of low power. Nearly half of unique spike-specific TCRs reportedly recognized epitopes outside regions mutated in the B.1.351 and B.1.1.7 variants. Conclusions about previously exposed vaccinees were limited because only a handful of AZD1222 recipients were SARS-CoV-2 seropositive at baseline. No day 14 peak-response samples were available, so repertoires were characterized only after the peak T cell response. The vaccine-associated CD4 TCRs covered the entire spike protein, and the dominant responses fell in regions 160-218 and 743-854. Participants were mostly white British and included more females than males, and it was suggested by the authors that clonal diversity may have been underestimated.

As to this clone: Which antigen it targets is not known. Base-call qualities are not available, and no considerably larger clone is one nucleotide away.

The sample in question was peripheral blood, obtained on day 0 of AZD1222 vaccination. The chain uses TRBV28 and TRBJ2-3; the D gene is perhaps TRBD2, on 7 matching bases. This TCR was sampled from an adult in good health. The nucleotide sequence reads as follows: TGTGCCAGCAGTTTAGCGGGGGCGAATACAGATACGCAGTATTTT. It encodes CASSLAGANTDTQYF.